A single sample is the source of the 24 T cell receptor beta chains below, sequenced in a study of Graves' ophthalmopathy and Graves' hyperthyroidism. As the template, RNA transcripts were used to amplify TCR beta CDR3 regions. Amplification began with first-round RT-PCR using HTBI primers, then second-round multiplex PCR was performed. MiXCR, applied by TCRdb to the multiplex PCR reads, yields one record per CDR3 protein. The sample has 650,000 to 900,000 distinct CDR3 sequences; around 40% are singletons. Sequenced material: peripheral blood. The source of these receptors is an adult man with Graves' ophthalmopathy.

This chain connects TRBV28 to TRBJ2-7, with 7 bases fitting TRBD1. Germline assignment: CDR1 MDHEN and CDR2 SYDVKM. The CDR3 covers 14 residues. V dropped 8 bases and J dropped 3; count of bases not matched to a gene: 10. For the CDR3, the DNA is TGTGCCAGCCTCTCTACTGACAGGGACTACGAGCAGTACTTC. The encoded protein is CASLSTDRDYEQYF.

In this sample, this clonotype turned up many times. CDR3 in DNA: TGCAGCGCCCAACTGAACACTGAAGCTTTCTTT. This translates into CSAQLNTEAFF. This chain joins TRBV29-1 and TRBJ1-1; D is uncertain. CDR1 SQVTM and CDR2 ANQGSEA come from the germline V gene. V was pared by 7 bases and J by 0 bases, with 6 bases between. The CDR3 covers 11 residues.

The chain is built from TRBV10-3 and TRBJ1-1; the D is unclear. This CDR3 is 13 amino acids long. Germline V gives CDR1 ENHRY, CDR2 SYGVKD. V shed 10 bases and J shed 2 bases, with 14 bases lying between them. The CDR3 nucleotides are TGTGCCAGCACCCTGACACTTAACACTGAAGCTTTCTTT. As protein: CASTLTLNTEAFF.

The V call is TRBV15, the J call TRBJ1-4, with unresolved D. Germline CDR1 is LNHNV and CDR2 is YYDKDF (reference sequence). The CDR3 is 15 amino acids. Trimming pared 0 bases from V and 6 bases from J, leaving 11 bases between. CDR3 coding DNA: TGTGCCACCAGCAGAGACGGTCTTGGGTATGAAAAACTGTTTTTT. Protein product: CATSRDGLGYEKLFF.

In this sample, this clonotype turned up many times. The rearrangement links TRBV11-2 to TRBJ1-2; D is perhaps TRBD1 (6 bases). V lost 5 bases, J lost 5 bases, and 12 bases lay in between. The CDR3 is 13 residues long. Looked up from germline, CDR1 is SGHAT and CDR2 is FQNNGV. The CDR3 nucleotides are TGTGCCAGCAGCATAGGACAGACTTATGGCTACACCTTC. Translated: CASSIGQTYGYTF. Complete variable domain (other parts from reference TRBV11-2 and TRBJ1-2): EAGVAQSPRYKIIEKRQSVAFWCNPISGHATLYWYQQILGQGPKLLIQFQNNGVVDDSQLPKDRFSAERLKGVDSTLKIQPAKLEDSAVYLCASSIGQTYGYTFGSGTRLTVV.

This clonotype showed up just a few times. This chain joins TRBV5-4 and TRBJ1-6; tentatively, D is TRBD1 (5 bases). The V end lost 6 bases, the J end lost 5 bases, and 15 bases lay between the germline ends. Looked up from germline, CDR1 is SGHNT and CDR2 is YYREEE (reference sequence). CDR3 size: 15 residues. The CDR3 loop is CASTAGQPDNSPLHF. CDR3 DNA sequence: TGTGCCAGCACCGCCGGACAACCAGATAATTCACCCCTCCACTTT.

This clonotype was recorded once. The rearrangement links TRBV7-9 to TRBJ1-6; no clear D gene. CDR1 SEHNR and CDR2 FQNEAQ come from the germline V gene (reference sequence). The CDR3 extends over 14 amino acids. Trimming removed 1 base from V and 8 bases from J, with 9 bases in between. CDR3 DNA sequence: TGTGCCAGCAGCTTAGGTACGGCCCATTCACCCCTCCACTTT. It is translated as CASSLGTAHSPLHF.

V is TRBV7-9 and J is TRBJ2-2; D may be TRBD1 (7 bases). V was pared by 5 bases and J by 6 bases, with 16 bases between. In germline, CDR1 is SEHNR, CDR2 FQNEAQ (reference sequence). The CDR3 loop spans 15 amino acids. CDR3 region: CASSPTGRRSGELFF. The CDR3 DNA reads TGTGCCAGCAGCCCGACAGGGAGGAGATCCGGGGAGCTGTTTTTT.

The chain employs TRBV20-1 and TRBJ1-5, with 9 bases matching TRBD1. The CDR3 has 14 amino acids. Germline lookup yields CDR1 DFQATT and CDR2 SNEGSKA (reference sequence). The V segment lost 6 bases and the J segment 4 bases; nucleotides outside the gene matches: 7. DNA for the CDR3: TGCAGTGCGGAAAACAGGGGGCTGAATCAGCCCCAGCATTTT. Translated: CSAENRGLNQPQHF.

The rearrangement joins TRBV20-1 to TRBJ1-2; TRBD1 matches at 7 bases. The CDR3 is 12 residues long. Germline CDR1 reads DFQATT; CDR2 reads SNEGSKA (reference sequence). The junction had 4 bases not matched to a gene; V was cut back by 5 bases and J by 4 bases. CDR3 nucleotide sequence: TGCAGTGCTGACCCAGGGGGCTATGGCTACACCTTC. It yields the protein CSADPGGYGYTF.

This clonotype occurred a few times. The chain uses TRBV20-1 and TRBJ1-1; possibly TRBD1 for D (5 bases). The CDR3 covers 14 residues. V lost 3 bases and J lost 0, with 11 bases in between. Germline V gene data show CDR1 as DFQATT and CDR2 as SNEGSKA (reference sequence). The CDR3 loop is CSASQGIMNTEAFF. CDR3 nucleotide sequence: TGCAGTGCTAGTCAGGGTATCATGAACACTGAAGCTTTCTTT.

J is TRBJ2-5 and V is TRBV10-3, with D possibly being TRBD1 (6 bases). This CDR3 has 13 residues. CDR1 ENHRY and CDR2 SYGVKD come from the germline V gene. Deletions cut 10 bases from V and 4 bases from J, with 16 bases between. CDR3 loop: CASLGTGIETQYF. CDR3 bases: TGTGCCAGCTTGGGAACAGGGATAGAGACCCAGTACTTC.

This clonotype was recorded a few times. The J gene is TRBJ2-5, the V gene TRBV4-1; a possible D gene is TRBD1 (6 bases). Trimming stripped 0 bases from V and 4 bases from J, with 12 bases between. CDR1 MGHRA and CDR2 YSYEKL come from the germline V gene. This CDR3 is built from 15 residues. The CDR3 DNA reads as TGCGCCAGCAGCCAAGACGGAGGACAGTCAGAGACCCAGTACTTC. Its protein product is CASSQDGGQSETQYF.

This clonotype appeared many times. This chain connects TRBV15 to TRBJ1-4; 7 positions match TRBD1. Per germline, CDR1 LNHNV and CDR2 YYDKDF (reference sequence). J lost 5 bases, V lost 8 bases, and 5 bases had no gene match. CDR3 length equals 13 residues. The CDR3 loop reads CATGTALNEKLFF. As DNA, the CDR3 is TGTGCCACCGGGACAGCTTTGAATGAAAAACTGTTTTTT. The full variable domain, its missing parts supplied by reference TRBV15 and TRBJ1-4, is DAMVIQNPRYQVTQFGKPVTLSCSQTLNHNVMYWYQQKSSQAPKLLFHYYDKDFNNEADTPDNFQSRRPNTSFCFLDIRSPGLGDTAMYLCATGTALNEKLFFGSGTQLSVL.

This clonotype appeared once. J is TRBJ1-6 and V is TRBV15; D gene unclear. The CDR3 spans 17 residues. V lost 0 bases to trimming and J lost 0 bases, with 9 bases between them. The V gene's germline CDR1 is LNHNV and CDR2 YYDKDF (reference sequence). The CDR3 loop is CATSRDLSSSYNSPLHF. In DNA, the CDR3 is TGTGCCACCAGCAGAGATTTATCGAGCTCCTATAATTCACCCCTCCACTTT.

CDR3 in DNA: TGTGCCAGCAGCCTCGGACAGGGGTTGGTGAACACTGAAGCTTTCTTT. This sequence encodes CASSLGQGLVNTEAFF. The rearrangement joins TRBV7-9 to TRBJ1-1; 9 bases align to TRBD1. The CDR3 loop spans 16 amino acids. CDR1 SEHNR and CDR2 FQNEAQ come from the germline V gene (reference sequence). The V and J ends lost 5 bases and 0 bases, in that order; junction bases with no gene match: 7.

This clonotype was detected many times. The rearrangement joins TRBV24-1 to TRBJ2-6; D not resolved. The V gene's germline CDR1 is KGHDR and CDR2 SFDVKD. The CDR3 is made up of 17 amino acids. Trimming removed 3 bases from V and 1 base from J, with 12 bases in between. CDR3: CATSDPVDTSGANVLTF. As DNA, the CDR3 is TGTGCCACCAGTGATCCGGTTGACACTTCTGGGGCCAACGTCCTGACTTTC.

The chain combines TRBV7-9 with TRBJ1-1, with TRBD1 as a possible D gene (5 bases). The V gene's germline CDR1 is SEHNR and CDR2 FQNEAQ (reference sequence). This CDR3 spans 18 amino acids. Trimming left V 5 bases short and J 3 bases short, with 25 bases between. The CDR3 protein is CASSQDGAGSWRDTEAFF. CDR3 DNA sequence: TGTGCCAGCAGCCAAGATGGGGCAGGGAGCTGGAGGGACACTGAAGCTTTCTTT. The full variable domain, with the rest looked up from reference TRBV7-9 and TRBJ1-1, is DTGVSQNPRHKITKRGQNVTFRCDPISEHNRLYWYRQTLGQGPEFLTYFQNEAQLEKSRLLSDRFSAERPKGSFSTLEIQRTEQGDSAMYLCASSQDGAGSWRDTEAFFGQGTRLTVV.

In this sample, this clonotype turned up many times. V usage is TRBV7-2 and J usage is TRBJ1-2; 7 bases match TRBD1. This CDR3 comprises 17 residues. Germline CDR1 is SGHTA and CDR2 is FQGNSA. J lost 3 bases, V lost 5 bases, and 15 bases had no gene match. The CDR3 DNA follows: TGTGCCAGCAGCCATCCCAGGACAGGTCTTCGTGACTATGGCTACACCTTC. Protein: CASSHPRTGLRDYGYTF. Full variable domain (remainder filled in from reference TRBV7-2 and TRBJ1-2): GAGVSQSPSNKVTEKGKDVELRCDPISGHTALYWYRQSLGQGLEFLIYFQGNSAPDKSGLPSDRFSAERTGGSVSTLTIQRTQQEDSAVYLCASSHPRTGLRDYGYTFGSGTRLTVV.

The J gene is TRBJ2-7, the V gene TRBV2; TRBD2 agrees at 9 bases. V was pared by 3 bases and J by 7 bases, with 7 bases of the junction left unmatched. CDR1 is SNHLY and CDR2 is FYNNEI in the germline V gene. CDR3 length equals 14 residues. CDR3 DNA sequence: TGTGCCAGCAGTGACAGCGGGAGGCGGGATGAGCAGTACTTC. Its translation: CASSDSGRRDEQYF.

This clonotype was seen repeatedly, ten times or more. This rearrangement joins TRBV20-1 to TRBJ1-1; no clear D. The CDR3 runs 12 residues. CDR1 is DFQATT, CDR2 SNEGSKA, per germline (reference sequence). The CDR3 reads CRPSQLNTEAFF. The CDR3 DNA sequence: TGCAGGCCATCACAGCTGAACACTGAAGCTTTCTTT.

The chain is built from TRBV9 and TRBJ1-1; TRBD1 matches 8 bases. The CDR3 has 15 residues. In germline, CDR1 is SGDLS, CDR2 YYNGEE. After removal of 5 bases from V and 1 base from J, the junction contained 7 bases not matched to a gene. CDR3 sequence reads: CASRPPTGENTEAFF. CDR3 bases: TGTGCCAGCAGGCCTCCGACAGGGGAGAACACTGAAGCTTTCTTT.

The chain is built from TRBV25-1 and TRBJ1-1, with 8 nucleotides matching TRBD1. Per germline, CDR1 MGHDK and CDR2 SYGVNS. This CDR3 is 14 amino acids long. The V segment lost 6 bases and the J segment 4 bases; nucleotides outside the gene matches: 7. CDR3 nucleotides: TGTGCCAGCAGCGGTGTAACAGGGGGCACTGAAGCTTTCTTT. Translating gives CASSGVTGGTEAFF.

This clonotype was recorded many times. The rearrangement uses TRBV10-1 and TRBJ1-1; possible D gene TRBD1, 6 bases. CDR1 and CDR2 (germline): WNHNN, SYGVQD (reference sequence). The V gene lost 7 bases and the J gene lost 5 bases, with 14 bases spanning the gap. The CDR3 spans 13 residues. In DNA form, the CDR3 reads TGCGCCAGCACGGAGGGGGAAAATACTGAAGCTTTCTTT. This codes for CASTEGENTEAFF.